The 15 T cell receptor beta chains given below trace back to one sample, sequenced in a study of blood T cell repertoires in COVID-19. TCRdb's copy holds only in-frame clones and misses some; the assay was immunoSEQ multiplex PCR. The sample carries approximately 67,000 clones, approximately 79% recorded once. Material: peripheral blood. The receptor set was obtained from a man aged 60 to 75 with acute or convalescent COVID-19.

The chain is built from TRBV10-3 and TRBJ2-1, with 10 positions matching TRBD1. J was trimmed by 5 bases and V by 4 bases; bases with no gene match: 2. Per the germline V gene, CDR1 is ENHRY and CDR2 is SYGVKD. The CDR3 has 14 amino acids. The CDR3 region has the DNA TGTGCCATCAGTGGACAGGGGGCCAACAATGAGCAGTTCTTC. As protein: CAISGQGANNEQFF.

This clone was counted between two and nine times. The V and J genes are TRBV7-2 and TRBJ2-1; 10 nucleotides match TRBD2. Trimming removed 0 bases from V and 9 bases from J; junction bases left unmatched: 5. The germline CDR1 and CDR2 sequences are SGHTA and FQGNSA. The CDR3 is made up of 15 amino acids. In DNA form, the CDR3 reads TGTGCCAGCAGCTTAGCGGGACTAGCGATCGGTGAGCAGTTCTTC. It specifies CASSLAGLAIGEQFF.

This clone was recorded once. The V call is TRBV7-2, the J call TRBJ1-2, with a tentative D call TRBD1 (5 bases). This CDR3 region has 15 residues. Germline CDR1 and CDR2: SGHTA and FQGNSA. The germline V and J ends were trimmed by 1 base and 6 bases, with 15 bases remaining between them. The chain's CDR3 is CASSLEWGRADGYTF. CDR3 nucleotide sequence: TGTGCCAGCAGCTTAGAGTGGGGGAGGGCGGATGGCTACACCTTC.

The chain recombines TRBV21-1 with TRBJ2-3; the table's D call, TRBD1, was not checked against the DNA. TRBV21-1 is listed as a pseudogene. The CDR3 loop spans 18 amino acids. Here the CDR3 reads CASSSKTGGGTCTDTQYF. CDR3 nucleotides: TGTGCCAGCAGCAGTAAGACAGGGGGGGGCACTTGCACAGATACGCAGTATTTT.

As DNA, the CDR3 is TGTGCCAGCAGCTCCCGGGACAGGGGCAGCGGCTACACCTTC. Protein product: CASSSRDRGSGYTF. The V gene is TRBV13, the J gene TRBJ1-2, with 10 bases identical to TRBD1. Germline V gives CDR1 PRHDT, CDR2 FYEKMQ (reference sequence). The CDR3 has 14 residues. J gave up 8 bases and V 4 bases, and 7 bases lay outside the gene matches.

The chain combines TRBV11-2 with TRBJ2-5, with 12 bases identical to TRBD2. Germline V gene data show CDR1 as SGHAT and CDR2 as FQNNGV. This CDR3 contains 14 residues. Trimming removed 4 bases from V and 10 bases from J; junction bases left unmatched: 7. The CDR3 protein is CASSSSGGVVGQYF. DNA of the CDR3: TGTGCCAGCAGCTCTAGCGGGGGGGTAGTAGGCCAGTACTTC. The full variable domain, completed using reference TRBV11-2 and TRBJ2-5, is EAGVAQSPRYKIIEKRQSVAFWCNPISGHATLYWYQQILGQGPKLLIQFQNNGVVDDSQLPKDRFSAERLKGVDSTLKIQPAKLEDSAVYLCASSSSGGVVGQYFGPGTRLLVL.

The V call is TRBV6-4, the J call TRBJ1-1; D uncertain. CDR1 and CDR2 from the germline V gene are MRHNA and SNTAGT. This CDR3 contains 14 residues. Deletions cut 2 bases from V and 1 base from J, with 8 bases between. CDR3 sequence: CASSDPRRNTEAFF. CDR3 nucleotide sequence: TGTGCCAGCAGTGACCCGAGGAGGAACACTGAAGCTTTCTTT.

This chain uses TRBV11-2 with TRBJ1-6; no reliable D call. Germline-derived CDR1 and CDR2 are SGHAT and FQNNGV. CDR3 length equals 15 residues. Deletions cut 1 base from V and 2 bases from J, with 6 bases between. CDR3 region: CASSLGRAYNSPLHF. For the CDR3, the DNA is TGTGCCAGCAGCTTAGGGAGAGCCTATAATTCACCCCTCCACTTT.

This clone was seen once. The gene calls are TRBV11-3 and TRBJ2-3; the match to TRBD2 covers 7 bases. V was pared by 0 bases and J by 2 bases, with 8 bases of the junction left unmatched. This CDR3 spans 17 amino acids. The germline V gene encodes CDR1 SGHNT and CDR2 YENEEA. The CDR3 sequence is CASSLDRLAANTDTQYF. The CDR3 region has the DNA TGTGCCAGCAGCTTAGACCGGCTAGCGGCGAACACAGATACGCAGTATTTT.

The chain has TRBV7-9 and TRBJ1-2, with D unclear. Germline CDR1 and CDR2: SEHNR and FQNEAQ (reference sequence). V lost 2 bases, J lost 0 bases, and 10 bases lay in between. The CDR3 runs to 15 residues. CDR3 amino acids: CASSLMAKANYGYTF. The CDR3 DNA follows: TGTGCCAGCAGCTTAATGGCAAAAGCTAACTATGGCTACACCTTC.

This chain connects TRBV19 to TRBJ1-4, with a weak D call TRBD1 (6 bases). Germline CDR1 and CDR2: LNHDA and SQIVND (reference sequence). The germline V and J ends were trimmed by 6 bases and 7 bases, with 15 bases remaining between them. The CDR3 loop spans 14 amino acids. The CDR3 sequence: CASSPQGSSEKLFF. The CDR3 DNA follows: TGTGCCAGTAGCCCCCAGGGGAGCAGTGAAAAACTGTTTTTT. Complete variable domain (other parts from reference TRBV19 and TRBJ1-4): DGGITQSPKYLFRKEGQNVTLSCEQNLNHDAMYWYRQDPGQGLRLIYYSQIVNDFQKGDIAEGYSVSREKKESFPLTVTSAQKNPTAFYLCASSPQGSSEKLFFGSGTQLSVL.

The CDR3 nucleotides read TGCGCCAGCAGTGAGCCGGGACAGCCTACAGATACGCAGTATTTT. As protein: CASSEPGQPTDTQYF. The chain employs TRBV10-2 and TRBJ2-3; 7 positions match TRBD1. The CDR3 is 15 amino acids. Per germline, CDR1 WSHSY and CDR2 SAAADI. J gave up 3 bases and V 2 bases, and 5 bases lay outside the gene matches.

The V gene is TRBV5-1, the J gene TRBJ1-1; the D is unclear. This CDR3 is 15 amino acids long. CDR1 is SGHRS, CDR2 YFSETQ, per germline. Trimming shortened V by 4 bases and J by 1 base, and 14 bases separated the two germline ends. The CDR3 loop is CASSPQTLRNTEAFF. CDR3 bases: TGCGCCAGCAGCCCACAGACACTCCGGAACACTGAAGCTTTCTTT.

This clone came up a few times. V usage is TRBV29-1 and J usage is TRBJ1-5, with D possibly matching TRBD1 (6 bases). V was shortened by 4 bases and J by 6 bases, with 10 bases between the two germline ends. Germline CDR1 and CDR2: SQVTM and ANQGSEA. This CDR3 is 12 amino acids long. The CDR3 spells CSVAVGGQPQHF. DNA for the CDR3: TGCAGCGTTGCGGTAGGGGGTCAGCCCCAGCATTTT. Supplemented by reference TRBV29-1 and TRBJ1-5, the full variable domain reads SAVISQKPSRDICQRGTSLTIQCQVDSQVTMMFWYRQQPGQSLTLIATANQGSEATYESGFVIDKFPISRPNLTFSTLTVSNMSPEDSSIYLCSVAVGGQPQHFGDGTRLSIL.

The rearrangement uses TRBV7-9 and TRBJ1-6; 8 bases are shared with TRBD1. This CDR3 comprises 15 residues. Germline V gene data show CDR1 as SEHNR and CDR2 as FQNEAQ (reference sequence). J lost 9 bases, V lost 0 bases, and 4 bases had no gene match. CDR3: CASSLARQGASPLHF. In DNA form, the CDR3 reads TGTGCCAGCAGCTTAGCGCGGCAGGGGGCTTCACCCCTCCACTTT.